This T cell receptor beta chain comes out of a study of cytomegalovirus exposure and HLA in healthy donors. Study at large: HLA-typed donors were the source of 82 million or so unique TCRs, which an early data release held.

The PCR employed 60 Vbeta primers together with 13 Jbeta primers. The repertoire was sequenced with immunoSEQ multiplex PCR; TCRdb's copy has only in-frame clones and lacks some. Here the sample spans about 190,000 clones, around 87% being singletons. V was clipped by 4 bases and J by 7 bases, with 17 bases between them. The CDR3 runs 16 residues. Looked up from germline, CDR1 is MNHEY and CDR2 is SVGAGI. Material: PBMCs. The rearrangement joins TRBV6-5 to TRBJ1-6, with a weak D call TRBD1 (6 bases). The source is a woman between 18 and 29 years old in good health and CMV-seronegative. The CDR3 region is CASSSPPQGTNSPLHF. CDR3 nucleotides: TGTGCCAGCAGTTCTCCTCCGCAGGGGACGAATTCACCCCTCCACTTT.